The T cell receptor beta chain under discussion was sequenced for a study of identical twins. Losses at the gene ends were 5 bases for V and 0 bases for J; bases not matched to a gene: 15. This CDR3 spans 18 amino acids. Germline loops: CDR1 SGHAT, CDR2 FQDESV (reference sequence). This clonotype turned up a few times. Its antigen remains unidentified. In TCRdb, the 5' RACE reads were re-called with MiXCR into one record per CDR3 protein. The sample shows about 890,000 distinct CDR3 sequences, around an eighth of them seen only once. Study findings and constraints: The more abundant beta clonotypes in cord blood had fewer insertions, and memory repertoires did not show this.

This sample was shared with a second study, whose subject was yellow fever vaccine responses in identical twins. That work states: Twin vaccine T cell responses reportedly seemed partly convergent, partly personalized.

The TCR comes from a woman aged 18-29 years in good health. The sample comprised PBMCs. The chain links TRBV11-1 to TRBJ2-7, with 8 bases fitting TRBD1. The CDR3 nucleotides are TGTGCCAGCAGCCCTACCGGACAGGGAGGTAAAAGCTCCTACGAGCAGTACGTC. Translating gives CASSPTGQGGKSSYEQYV.